A single sample is the source of the 5 T cell receptor beta chains below, sequenced in a study of blood T cell repertoires in COVID-19. The protocol was immunoSEQ multiplex PCR, while the TCRdb copy is restricted to in-frame clones and leaves out a portion. The data show around 270,000 clones, with more than 65% seen just once and approximately 14% held by the top ten. Source material: peripheral blood. The receptors were gathered from a person between 65 and 79 years old with COVID-19, enrolled during active disease.

V gene TRBV5-4 combines with J gene TRBJ1-2; D perhaps matches TRBD1 (5 bases). This CDR3 region has 12 residues. The V gene's germline CDR1 is SGHNT and CDR2 YYREEE (reference sequence). V was shortened by 4 bases and J by 5 bases, with 9 bases between the two germline ends. CDR3 protein: CASSDGGYGYTF. The CDR3 DNA reads as TGTGCCAGCAGCGACGGGGGGTATGGCTACACCTTC.

The chain carries TRBV28 and TRBJ1-5; no definite D call. V lost 8 bases, J lost 4 bases, and 12 bases lay in between. Germline V gene data show CDR1 as MDHEN and CDR2 as SYDVKM. The CDR3 runs 13 residues. The CDR3 DNA sequence: TGTGCCAGCCGCGCCCAACGGAATCAGCCCCAGCATTTT. It is translated as CASRAQRNQPQHF.

The J gene is TRBJ1-2, the V gene TRBV15; a weak D match, TRBD1 (5 bases). Trimming removed 0 bases at V and 8 bases at J, with 19 bases between. The germline CDR1 and CDR2 sequences are LNHNV and YYDKDF (reference sequence). The CDR3 covers 16 residues. The CDR3 DNA sequence: TGTGCCACCAGCAGAGATAAAGGACAACCACCGCGGGGCTACACCTTC. It specifies CATSRDKGQPPRGYTF.

The genes are TRBV20-1 and TRBJ2-3, with a tentative D call TRBD2 (6 bases). The CDR3 totals 10 residues. Per the germline V gene, CDR1 is DFQATT and CDR2 is SNEGSKA (reference sequence). The V gene lost 5 bases and the J gene lost 7 bases, with 7 bases spanning the gap. For the CDR3, the DNA is TGCAGTGCTTGGGACTATACGCAGTATTTT. Amino acids: CSAWDYTQYF.

This chain links TRBV10-3 with TRBJ2-3, with 15 bases aligning to TRBD2. The CDR3 consists of 17 residues. With V trimmed by 6 bases and J by 1 base, 5 bases remained unmatched. The germline CDR1 and CDR2 sequences are ENHRY and SYGVKD. CDR3 DNA sequence: TGTGCCATCAGGGGACTAGCGGGGGGAGATCGCACAGATACGCAGTATTTT. It specifies CAIRGLAGGDRTDTQYF.